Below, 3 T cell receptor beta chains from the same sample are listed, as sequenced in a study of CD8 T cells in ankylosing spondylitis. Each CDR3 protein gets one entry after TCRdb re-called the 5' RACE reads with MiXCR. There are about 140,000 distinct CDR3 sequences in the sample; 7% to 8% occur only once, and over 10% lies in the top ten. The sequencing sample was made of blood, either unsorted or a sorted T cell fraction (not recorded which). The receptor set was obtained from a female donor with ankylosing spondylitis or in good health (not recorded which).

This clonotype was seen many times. The CDR3 sequence: CASSYGVGGNQPQHF. Written as DNA, the CDR3 is TGTGCCAGCAGTTACGGGGTTGGGGGCAATCAGCCCCAGCATTTT. The chain recombines TRBV6-5 with TRBJ1-5; D is undetermined. Trimming removed 2 bases from V and 2 bases from J, with 10 bases in between. The CDR3 has 15 amino acids. Germline CDR1 reads MNHEY; CDR2 reads SVGAGI.

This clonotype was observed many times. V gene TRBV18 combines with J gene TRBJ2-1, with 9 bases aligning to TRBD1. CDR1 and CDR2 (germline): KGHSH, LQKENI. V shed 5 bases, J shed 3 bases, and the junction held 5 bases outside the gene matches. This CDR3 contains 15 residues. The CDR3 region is CASSADRGIYNEQFF. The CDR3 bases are TGTGCCAGCTCAGCTGACAGGGGGATCTACAATGAGCAGTTCTTC.

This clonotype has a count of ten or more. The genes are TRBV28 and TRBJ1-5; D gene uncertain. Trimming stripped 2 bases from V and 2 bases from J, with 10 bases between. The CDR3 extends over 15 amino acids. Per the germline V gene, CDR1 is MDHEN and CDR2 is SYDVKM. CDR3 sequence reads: CASSLRQSGNQPQHF. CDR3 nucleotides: TGTGCCAGCAGTTTAAGGCAGTCAGGCAATCAGCCCCAGCATTTT.